This T cell receptor (beta chain) was found in a study of cytomegalovirus exposure and HLA in healthy donors. Study findings and constraints: Accurate HLA-A and HLA-B prediction from TCR beta sequences was reported for most subjects.

The germline V gene encodes CDR1 LNHDA and CDR2 SQIVND (reference sequence). The CDR3 consists of 13 residues. Trimming pared 5 bases from V and 1 base from J, leaving 9 bases between. It was with 60 Vbeta and 13 Jbeta primers that the PCR ran. Using immunoSEQ multiplex PCR, the repertoire was profiled, and TCRdb retains in-frame clones only, with some absent. The sample shows 210,000 or so clones, 65% to 90% of them seen only once. Concerning this clone itself: No antigen is known for it.

The chain combines TRBV19 with TRBJ2-7; maybe TRBD1 (6 bases). Sequencing input: PBMCs. The receptor was derived from a girl aged 5-17 years in good health and CMV-seronegative. Here the CDR3 reads CASSQGNSYEQYF. The CDR3 DNA reads as TGTGCCAGTAGTCAGGGGAATTCCTACGAGCAGTACTTC.